This TCR beta chain appears in the sequencing data of a study of cytomegalovirus exposure and HLA in healthy donors. This CDR3 spans 16 amino acids. V gave up 0 bases and J gave up 7 bases, with 15 bases separating them. In germline, CDR1 is MNHNS, CDR2 SASEGT. Whole-study findings and limits: 15,000 to 20,000 TCR beta sequences were associated with HLA alleles at 0.05 false discovery rate in a later analysis. Later analysis identified a missense DCLRE1C variant that was linked to TCR beta V- and J-gene trimming. Presence/absence analysis assumed near-uniform sequencing depth across donors.

Comment on this clone: Antigen specificity is unknown.

With 60 Vbeta and 13 Jbeta primers, the PCR was carried out. Produced via immunoSEQ multiplex PCR; TCRdb's table is partial and in-frame only. The sample lists some 150,000 clones; around 80% were seen once. This receptor was identified in a female donor in good health and CMV-seronegative. V and J are TRBV6-1 and TRBJ1-4, with D unresolved. The sequencing input was PBMCs. The CDR3 spells CASSEAARQRPEKLFF. CDR3 coding DNA: TGTGCCAGCAGTGAAGCAGCGCGTCAGAGACCTGAAAAACTGTTTTTT.